A single sample is the source of the 19 T cell receptor beta chains below, sequenced in a study of radiotherapy plus CTLA-4 blockade in lung cancer. The data were produced by immunoSEQ multiplex PCR, yet TCRdb's version contains in-frame clones alone and is incomplete. The repertoire holds 90,000 to 95,000 clones, with 83% as singletons. This sample comprised peripheral blood, obtained from a patient treated with radiotherapy plus ipilimumab. These receptors were taken from a human donor with non-small cell lung cancer who had stable disease on radiotherapy plus ipilimumab.

Concerning this clone itself: This CDR3 is also generated by other DNA sequences in the sample. This chain connects TRBV6-1 to TRBJ2-6; D is perhaps TRBD2 (5 bases). V dropped 10 bases and J dropped 0 bases, with 13 bases sitting between them. The CDR3 sequence is 15 residues long. Germline-derived CDR1 and CDR2 are MNHNS and SASEGT. The CDR3 protein is CATTGLSSGANVLTF. For the CDR3, the DNA is TGTGCCACCACCGGACTCTCCTCTGGGGCCAACGTCCTGACTTTC.

This chain connects TRBV5-6 to TRBJ2-1; TRBD2 aligns across 8 bases. The V gene's germline CDR1 is SGHDT and CDR2 YYEEEE. The V segment lost 4 bases and the J segment 7 bases; nucleotides outside the gene matches: 10. CDR3 size: 15 residues. CDR3 DNA: TGTGCCAGCAGCCGTAGAGTAGCGGGGACGAATGAGCAGTTCTTC. Protein product: CASSRRVAGTNEQFF.

V usage is TRBV6-5 and J usage is TRBJ1-1; D uncertain. Germline-derived CDR1 and CDR2 are MNHEY and SVGAGI. The V end lost 5 bases, the J end lost 0 bases, and 10 bases lay between the germline ends. CDR3 length: 14 residues. The CDR3 loop is CASSTTVMNTEAFF. The CDR3 DNA reads as TGTGCCAGCAGTACTACAGTGATGAACACTGAAGCTTTCTTT.

In its sample, this clone was seen once. The chain carries TRBV5-1 and TRBJ2-5; 9 bases map to TRBD1. Germline CDR1 reads SGHRS; CDR2 reads YFSETQ. The CDR3 contains 15 residues. V shed 4 bases, J shed 3 bases, and the junction held 7 bases outside the gene matches. The chain's CDR3 is CASSPGTGLEETQYF. CDR3 coding DNA: TGCGCCAGCAGCCCCGGGACAGGGTTGGAAGAGACCCAGTACTTC.

V is TRBV5-8 and J is TRBJ1-2; TRBD1 matches at 7 bases. CDR1 and CDR2 from the germline V gene are SGHTS and YDEGEE. The length of the CDR3 is 15 residues. After removal of 5 bases from V and 3 bases from J, the junction contained 10 bases not matched to a gene. CDR3 protein: CASSKTNRGYYGYTF. In nucleotides, the CDR3 is TGTGCCAGCAGTAAAACCAACAGGGGCTACTATGGCTACACCTTC.

This clone has just a few counts. The chain has TRBV5-4 and TRBJ1-4; TRBD1 matches at 10 bases. The CDR3 extends over 15 amino acids. After removal of 0 bases from V and 8 bases from J, the junction contained 4 bases not matched to a gene. Per the germline V gene, CDR1 is SGHNT and CDR2 is YYREEE (reference sequence). The CDR3 sequence: CASSLVPGQGEKLFF. The DNA of the CDR3 is TGTGCCAGCAGCTTGGTTCCGGGACAGGGGGAAAAACTGTTTTTT.

The rearrangement joins TRBV30 to TRBJ1-1; a weak D match, TRBD1 (5 bases). The CDR3 is made up of 12 amino acids. Trimming removed 7 bases at V and 1 base at J, with 10 bases between. From germline, CDR1 is GTSNPN and CDR2 SVGIG (reference sequence). The CDR3 sequence: CASGRTNTEAFF. CDR3 in DNA: TGTGCCTCGGGGCGGACGAACACTGAAGCTTTCTTT.

The rearrangement uses TRBV7-9 and TRBJ1-1; D is undetermined. The germline V and J ends were trimmed by 1 base and 5 bases, with 11 bases remaining between them. Germline loops: CDR1 SEHNR, CDR2 FQNEAQ (reference sequence). The CDR3 covers 14 residues. Written as DNA, the CDR3 is TGTGCCAGCAGCTTAGAGGCCCCGGGAACTGAAGCTTTCTTT. Its protein is CASSLEAPGTEAFF.

This rearrangement joins TRBV9 to TRBJ1-3; D possibly corresponds to TRBD1 (5 bases). The V end lost 2 bases, the J end lost 0 bases, and 15 bases lay between the germline ends. Germline lookup yields CDR1 SGDLS and CDR2 YYNGEE. The CDR3 has 17 amino acids. CDR3 loop: CASSVAGTASSGNTIYF. In DNA form, the CDR3 reads TGTGCCAGCAGCGTGGCCGGGACGGCAAGCTCTGGAAACACCATATATTTT.

The chain carries TRBV6-5 and TRBJ1-1, with D maybe TRBD1 (6 bases). The CDR3 has 14 amino acids. Deletions cut 6 bases from V and 4 bases from J, with 15 bases between. Germline CDR1 reads MNHEY; CDR2 reads SVGAGI. The CDR3 DNA is TGTGCCAGCAGGGAAGCGACAGGTCCCACTGAAGCTTTCTTT. It codes for CASREATGPTEAFF.

V and J are TRBV2 and TRBJ1-3; D unresolved. V gave up 0 bases and J gave up 8 bases, with 8 bases separating them. This CDR3 spans 13 amino acids. CDR1 and CDR2 (germline): SNHLY, FYNNEI. CDR3 nucleotides: TGTGCCAGCAGTGAAGCAGGTGTCCACACCATATATTTT. Amino acids: CASSEAGVHTIYF.

The rearrangement uses TRBV2 and TRBJ1-2; D ambiguous. CDR3 length: 14 residues. V shed 2 bases and J shed 2 bases, with 9 bases lying between them. Germline loops: CDR1 SNHLY, CDR2 FYNNEI. This CDR3 reads CASSEKGLNYGYTF. The CDR3 nucleotides read TGTGCCAGCAGTGAAAAAGGGCTAAACTATGGCTACACCTTC.

This clone came up once. This sequence joins TRBV5-6 and TRBJ2-2, with D perhaps TRBD1 or TRBD2 (5 bases each). Germline-derived CDR1 and CDR2 are SGHDT and YYEEEE. V dropped 0 bases and J dropped 1 base, with 16 bases sitting between them. The CDR3 contains 18 residues. The CDR3 protein is CASSLAYRGQLNTGELFF. CDR3 nucleotides: TGTGCCAGCAGCTTGGCCTACCGGGGCCAGTTGAACACCGGGGAGCTGTTTTTT.

V and J are TRBV30 and TRBJ1-1, with unresolved D. V was trimmed by 2 bases and J by 3 bases, leaving 10 bases between them. The CDR3 has 13 amino acids. The germline gives CDR1 GTSNPN, CDR2 SVGIG (reference sequence). The DNA for the CDR3 is TGTGCCTGGAGTAGGGAGAGGGACACTGAAGCTTTCTTT. Protein sequence: CAWSRERDTEAFF.

The chain recombines TRBV5-4 with TRBJ1-6, with D maybe TRBD1 (5 bases). V lost 0 bases and J 0 bases, leaving 13 bases between the germline ends. This CDR3 has 18 amino acids. Germline V lookup: CDR1 SGHNT, CDR2 YYREEE (reference sequence). The CDR3 spells CASSLGGPTDSYNSPLHF. In DNA form, the CDR3 reads TGTGCCAGCAGCTTGGGGGGCCCTACCGACTCCTATAATTCACCCCTCCACTTT.

The chain employs TRBV5-5 and TRBJ1-5; 7 bases are shared with TRBD1. Per the germline V gene, CDR1 is SGHKS and CDR2 is YYEKEE (reference sequence). There are 13 residues in the CDR3. With 0 bases clipped from V and 7 bases from J, the junction kept 1 base outside the gene matches. CDR3 amino acids: CASSLEGAQPQHF. CDR3 DNA: TGTGCCAGCAGCTTGGAGGGGGCGCAGCCCCAGCATTTT.

V is TRBV6-1 and J is TRBJ1-6; a weak D match, TRBD1 (6 bases). Germline V gene sequence: CDR1 MNHNS, CDR2 SASEGT. Deletions cut 5 bases from V and 7 bases from J, with 15 bases between. This CDR3 is 15 amino acids long. CDR3 in amino acids: CASSPLRGRNSPLHF. The CDR3 DNA sequence: TGTGCCAGCAGTCCCCTCAGGGGCAGGAATTCACCCCTCCACTTT.

The genes are TRBV5-6 and TRBJ1-2, with D perhaps matching TRBD1 (5 bases). CDR1 is SGHDT, CDR2 YYEEEE, per germline. Trimming shortened V by 4 bases and J by 4 bases, and 14 bases separated the two germline ends. The CDR3 sequence is 14 residues long. The CDR3 loop reads CASSLERQFYGYTF. CDR3 coding DNA: TGTGCCAGCAGCCTGGAGAGACAGTTCTATGGCTACACCTTC.

The rearrangement joins TRBV23-1 to TRBJ2-7; D is possibly TRBD1 or TRBD2 (5 bases each). TRBV23-1 is reported as an ORF; its role is uncertain. V dropped 8 bases and J dropped 0 bases, with 14 bases sitting between them. The CDR3 contains 14 residues. CDR3 amino acids: CASGSGRYSYEQYF. CDR3 nucleotides: TGCGCCAGCGGATCGGGACGATACTCCTACGAGCAGTACTTC.